These 10 T cell receptor beta chains were all obtained from the same sample, sequenced in a study of blood T cell repertoires in COVID-19. Generated by immunoSEQ multiplex PCR, the TCRdb table keeps only in-frame clones and is missing some. This sample carries tens of thousands of clones, around 83% of them seen once, and the ten largest clones take approximately 25%. The sample comprised peripheral blood. The receptors here all came from a human donor in a cohort sampled during active COVID-19.

The V gene is TRBV3-1 (or the pseudogene TRBV3-2), the J gene TRBJ2-2, with 8 positions matching TRBD1. This CDR3 is 14 amino acids long. Germline CDR1 and CDR2: LGHDT and YNNKEL (reference sequence). V was clipped by 5 bases and J by 5 bases; unmatched bases: 4. The CDR3 sequence is CASSGQGGTGELFF. Here the CDR3 DNA reads TGTGCCAGCAGCGGACAGGGCGGTACCGGGGAGCTGTTTTTT.

This chain links TRBV7-9 with TRBJ2-3; weak D call: TRBD1 (5 bases). The CDR3 is made up of 15 amino acids. Germline V gene sequence: CDR1 SEHNR, CDR2 FQNEAQ (reference sequence). Trimming cost V 0 bases and J 1 base, with 8 bases left between them. This chain's CDR3 is CASSLAGPRTDTQYF. In nucleotides, the CDR3 is TGTGCCAGCAGCTTAGCGGGGCCCCGCACAGATACGCAGTATTTT.

The table lists this clone with a count of one. This chain links TRBV3-1 (or the pseudogene TRBV3-2) with TRBJ2-7; 7 bases map to TRBD2. Trimming removed 0 bases from V and 12 bases from J; junction bases left unmatched: 8. CDR1 LGHDT and CDR2 YNNKEL come from the germline V gene (reference sequence). CDR3 length: 13 residues. The CDR3 DNA is TGTGCCAGCAGCCAAGAAAGGGCGGGGGACCCGTACTTC. This gives the protein CASSQERAGDPYF.

This clone was found a few times. The chain carries TRBV6-5 and TRBJ1-5, with D possibly being TRBD1 (6 bases). Germline V gene sequence: CDR1 MNHEY, CDR2 SVGAGI. The germline V and J ends were trimmed by 8 bases and 5 bases, with 16 bases remaining between them. The CDR3 totals 14 residues. CDR3 region: CASRTGGRDQPQHF. CDR3 DNA: TGTGCCAGCCGTACGGGGGGGCGCGATCAGCCCCAGCATTTT.

The chain employs TRBV6-5 and TRBJ1-6, with D perhaps matching TRBD1 (6 bases). Germline CDR1 is MNHEY and CDR2 is SVGAGI. The CDR3 spans 15 residues. V lost 6 bases and J lost 2, with 11 bases in between. Here the CDR3 DNA reads TGTGCCAGCAGCGGACAGAGGACCTATAATTCACCCCTCCACTTT. Protein sequence: CASSGQRTYNSPLHF.

The J gene is TRBJ1-1, the V gene TRBV7-8; 10 nucleotides agree with TRBD1. Germline loops: CDR1 SGHVS, CDR2 FQNEAQ. The CDR3 is made up of 16 amino acids. The J segment lost 5 bases and the V segment lost 7 bases, leaving 13 bases of the junction unmatched. Written as DNA, the CDR3 is TGTGCCAGCACCAACCAACGACAGGGGGCTGGTACTGAAGCTTTCTTT. As protein: CASTNQRQGAGTEAFF.

This chain links TRBV11-3 with TRBJ2-7, with a weak D call TRBD1 (6 bases). This CDR3 region has 14 residues. Germline loops: CDR1 SGHNT, CDR2 YENEEA. The V and J ends lost 3 bases and 1 base respectively, with 10 bases between them. The CDR3 here is CASSLAGQSYEQYF. The CDR3 DNA sequence: TGTGCCAGCAGCTTGGCTGGACAGTCCTACGAGCAGTACTTC.

CDR3 DNA sequence: TGCGCCAGCAGCGCACGGTACCAAGAGACCCAGTACTTC. Protein: CASSARYQETQYF. The V gene is TRBV5-1, the J gene TRBJ2-5; D not certain. CDR1 is SGHRS and CDR2 is YFSETQ in the germline V gene. Trimming left V 4 bases short and J 0 bases short, with 7 bases between. The CDR3 extends over 13 amino acids. The full variable domain, in which reference TRBV5-1 and TRBJ2-5 provide the parts outside the CDR3, is KAGVTQTPRYLIKTRGQQVTLSCSPISGHRSVSWYQQTPGQGLQFLFEYFSETQRNKGNFPGRFSGRQFSNSRSEMNVSTLELGDSALYLCASSARYQETQYFGPGTRLLVL.

The chain combines TRBV21-1 with TRBJ2-2; TRBD1, the table's D call, was not compared with the DNA. TRBV21-1 constitutes a pseudogene. This CDR3 spans 18 amino acids. CDR3: CASSKRVMSRGRAGELFF. DNA for the CDR3: TGTGCCAGCAGCAAACGGGTAATGAGCAGGGGGCGCGCCGGGGAGCTGTTTTTT.

The chain links TRBV2 to TRBJ1-5; D is possibly TRBD1 (5 bases). The CDR3 runs 13 residues. Per the germline V gene, CDR1 is SNHLY and CDR2 is FYNNEI. Deletions cut 3 bases from V and 5 bases from J, with 8 bases between. CDR3 nucleotide sequence: TGTGCCAGCAGTGAGGCCAGGGATCAGCCCCAGCATTTT. The encoded protein is CASSEARDQPQHF.